Shown below are 5 T cell receptor beta chains from a single sample sequenced in a study of OX40 agonist ivuxolimab in advanced cancers. The library was obtained by the immunoSEQ multiplex PCR assay. In TCRdb, the immuneACCESS table is reduced to in-frame sequences with V and J assigned. These tables do not hold every clone; where another copy was compared, an unresolved V gene accounts for under half, and the others remain unexplained. This sample holds tens of thousands of clones; around 85% were observed only once. Roughly 0.88% of the sample lies in the top ten. This material consisted of CD4+ or CD8+ T cells sorted from blood, taken in a trial of the OX40 agonist ivuxolimab. Receptors were obtained from an adult with an advanced solid tumor such as melanoma, head and neck, liver or kidney cancer.

CDR3 sequence reads: CASSSTDRNSYNEQFF. The CDR3 nucleotides read TGCGCCAGCAGCTCGACGGACAGAAACTCCTACAATGAGCAGTTCTTC. The J gene is TRBJ2-1, the V gene TRBV5-1; perhaps TRBD1 as D (6 bases). This CDR3 has 16 amino acids. Germline CDR1 is SGHRS and CDR2 is YFSETQ. Trimming took 3 bases from V and 0 from J, leaving 13 bases between them.

The CDR3 is CSVDLNQETQYF. CDR3 nucleotides: TGCAGCGTTGATTTAAACCAAGAGACCCAGTACTTC. The chain combines TRBV29-1 with TRBJ2-5; no clear D. The V end lost 3 bases, the J end lost 0 bases, and 5 bases lay between the germline ends. Looked up from germline, CDR1 is SQVTM and CDR2 is ANQGSEA. There are 12 residues in the CDR3.

The CDR3 here is CASSPGTGFNQPQHF. The CDR3 bases are TGTGCCAGCAGCCCAGGGACAGGTTTCAATCAGCCCCAGCATTTT. The V call is TRBV7-9, the J call TRBJ1-5, with 8 bases matching TRBD1. The CDR3 is 15 amino acids. Looked up from germline, CDR1 is SEHNR and CDR2 is FQNEAQ (reference sequence). V was clipped by 5 bases and J by 3 bases; unmatched bases: 6.

The CDR3 DNA sequence: TGTGCCAGCAGTTCGCCGACAGGGCCCAATCAGCCCCAGCATTTT. Its translation: CASSSPTGPNQPQHF. The V gene is TRBV6-5, the J gene TRBJ1-5; TRBD1 matches 7 bases. Germline lookup yields CDR1 MNHEY and CDR2 SVGAGI. V was pared by 4 bases and J by 3 bases, with 6 bases of the junction left unmatched. This CDR3 has 15 amino acids.

This clone has only a few counts. V and J are TRBV7-6 and TRBJ2-3; D not resolved. The V end was cut by 5 bases, the J end by 1 base, with 7 bases between. The length of the CDR3 is 13 residues. The germline V gene encodes CDR1 SGHVS and CDR2 FNYEAQ. CDR3 DNA sequence: TGTGCCAGCAGCCTCCAAGGCACAGATACGCAGTATTTT. Its translation is CASSLQGTDTQYF.